This note documents a single T cell receptor (beta chain) sequence. Its target is not known. The data derive from a study of naive and memory T cell subsets. Findings and limits, study-wide: Between naive and memory subsets, TCR abundance power law exponents differed. Expression changes during T cell differentiation may affect RNA-based TCR counts. A few larger clonotypes appeared in naive repertoires, especially CD8, possibly memory cells re-expressing CD45RA.

Two oligonucleotides, mixed equimolar, formed the beta constant-region primer covering TRBC1 and TRBC2. Ligated cDNA was amplified by four rounds of PCR with nested alpha and beta constant-region primers and SP2. MiXCR was run by TCRdb on the UMI-ligation and nested PCR reads, yielding one entry per CDR3 protein. The repertoire holds over 110,000 distinct CDR3 sequences, with around 21% as singletons. Cells stained for CD3, CD4, CD8, CD45RA, CD27 and viability were sorted into four CD45RA/CD27 subsets. Germline CDR1 is MDHEN and CDR2 is SYDVKM. The V gene end was trimmed by 3 bases and the J gene end by 4 bases; junction bases not matched to a gene: 4. The CDR3 extends over 15 amino acids.

This sequence originates from a human donor in good health. The sequencing input was naive CD8+ T cells from blood. This chain joins TRBV28 and TRBJ2-3; 10 nucleotides match TRBD1. CDR3 sequence: CASSFRDRGADTQYF. CDR3 bases: TGTGCCAGCAGTTTCCGGGACAGGGGTGCAGATACGCAGTATTTT.